This T cell receptor (beta chain) was identified during a study of blood T cell repertoires in COVID-19. V gave up 6 bases and J gave up 7 bases; unmatched junction bases: 5. The CDR3 has 14 amino acids. In germline, CDR1 is KGHSH, CDR2 LQKENI. Clones were sequenced by immunoSEQ multiplex PCR, and TCRdb holds only the in-frame ones, with some missing. Of about 200,000 clones in the sample, approximately 87% are singletons; the top ten hold 0.75% to 0.9%. The gene calls are TRBV18 and TRBJ1-6, with 8 bases identical to TRBD1. What was sequenced was peripheral blood. The TCR was taken from a woman between 65 and 79 years old with acute or convalescent COVID-19. The CDR3 reads CASSKGQENSPLHF. In DNA form, the CDR3 reads TGTGCCAGCTCCAAGGGACAGGAAAATTCACCCCTCCACTTT.